This TCR beta chain was observed in a study of T cell responses to AZD1222 COVID-19 vaccine. Repertoires were generated with immunoSEQ multiplex PCR, while TCRdb's copy carries only in-frame clones and drops some. The sample lists 90,000 to 130,000 clones; about nine tenths were seen once. Germline V gives CDR1 SGDLS, CDR2 YYNGEE. Trimming left V 0 bases short and J 4 bases short, with 10 bases between. This CDR3 has 14 residues. This receptor was taken from an adult in good health. Source: peripheral blood, taken on day 0 of MenACWY control vaccination. This chain links TRBV9 with TRBJ1-1, with D tentatively TRBD1 (6 bases). The CDR3 bases are TGTGCCAGCAGCGTAGTCGACAGGCCCACTGAAGCTTTCTTT. Its translation is CASSVVDRPTEAFF. Drawing the rest from reference TRBV9 and TRBJ1-1, the complete variable domain is DSGVTQTPKHLITATGQRVTLRCSPRSGDLSVYWYQQSLDQGLQFLIQYYNGEERAKGNILERFSAQQFPDLHSELNLSSLELGDSALYFCASSVVDRPTEAFFGQGTRLTVV.